The T cell receptor (beta chain) described here comes from a study of T-cell reconstitution after alpha-beta-depleted transplantation in children. Notes on the study in general: It was reported that alpha-beta T cells came from several hundred expanded graft clones (about two months after transplant). T-cell counts and diversity at one year following transplant were attributed mainly to newly produced T cells. The origin of high day-60 TCRbeta diversity in some patients lay in surviving recipient T cells and thymic progenitors.

CDR1 and CDR2 from the germline V gene are DFQATT and SNEGSKA (reference sequence). The CDR3 is 13 residues long. Preparing the TCRbeta library involved the use of unique molecular identifiers. TCRdb re-analysed the PCR reads in MiXCR, keeping a single row per CDR3 protein. Altogether roughly 120,000 distinct CDR3 sequences are present, about a tenth being singletons, with the ten largest covering less than 40%. This clonotype was counted once. The antigen is unknown. The junction and the germline gene differ at one end; a read error may be behind it. The receptor's source is a boy aged 2 to 10 with acute lymphoblastic leukemia, due to receive a stem cell transplant. The V gene is TRBV20-1, the J gene TRBJ1-1; 9 positions agree with TRBD1. The input for sequencing was PBMCs, taken before TCRalphabeta/CD19-depleted stem cell transplant. The CDR3 DNA follows: TGCAGTGCTAGAGGTCGACAGGGGGGCCTAGCTCTCTTT. As protein: CSARGRQGGLALF.